The next 23 T cell receptor beta chains were all read from a single sample in a study of CD8+CD57+ T cells in acquired aplastic anemia (dated by TCRdb to the late 2010s). Sequencing took place on an Illumina HiSeq 2000. TCR beta VDJ combination and CDR3 sequence profiling used genomic DNA as the template. Using fastp trimming at Q25 and MiXCR clonotype assembly, TCRdb reanalyzed the public sequencing data and kept in-frame beta chains. Each CDR3 protein gets just one entry, which takes the most common genes and DNA from the rows behind it. The sample table contains roughly 160,000 distinct CDR3 sequences; only one count was recorded for 71% of them. The ten largest clones add up to 40% to 60% of the sample. Flow cytometry had shown CD8+CD57+ cell expansion in the patients selected for sequencing. The sample was sorted CD4+, CD8+, or CD8+CD57+ T cells (not recorded which) from PBMCs. Source of these receptors: a human donor with aplastic anemia.

The sample holds one count of this clonotype. The genes are TRBV5-1 and TRBJ1-2; D is undetermined. CDR1 is SGHRS, CDR2 YFSETQ, per germline. The CDR3 runs 12 residues. The V end was cut by 0 bases, the J end by 7 bases, with 7 bases between. DNA for the CDR3: TGCGCCAGCAGCTTGGAAGGGTTTGGCTACACCTTC. Translating it yields CASSLEGFGYTF.

For this clonotype: No conserved phenylalanine or tryptophan ends this CDR3, so it is likely a read error. V and J are TRBV7-9 and TRBJ1-1; 8 bases align to TRBD1. This CDR3 has 16 residues. Germline-derived CDR1 and CDR2 are SEHNR and FQNEAQ (reference sequence). V lost 3 bases, J lost 1 base, and 7 bases stayed unmatched. The CDR3 DNA reads TGTGCCAGCAGCTTCTTACGGACAGGGCGGAACACTGAAGCTTTCTCT. Translation: CASSFLRTGRNTEAFS.

J is TRBJ2-3 and V is TRBV9; 10 nucleotides line up with TRBD1. Germline CDR1 SGDLS, CDR2 YYNGEE. Losses at the gene ends were 4 bases for V and 7 bases for J; bases not matched to a gene: 9. The length of the CDR3 is 15 residues. CDR3 region: CASSSETGGRNTQYF. The CDR3 region has the DNA TGTGCCAGCAGCTCCGAGACAGGGGGCAGAAATACGCAGTATTTT.

The V call is TRBV5-1, the J call TRBJ1-6, with 10 bases aligning to TRBD1. The trim removed 0 bases at V and 9 bases at J, leaving 6 bases unmatched. Germline CDR1 reads SGHRS; CDR2 reads YFSETQ. This CDR3 region has 16 residues. CDR3 loop: CASSLDLTGGVSPLHF. The CDR3 nucleotides read TGCGCCAGCAGCTTGGATTTGACAGGGGGCGTTTCACCCCTCCACTTT.

This clonotype was found a few times. The chain recombines TRBV20-1 with TRBJ2-5; 9 nucleotides agree with TRBD1. The CDR3 is made up of 13 amino acids. Per germline, CDR1 DFQATT and CDR2 SNEGSKA (reference sequence). With V trimmed by 3 bases and J by 2 bases, 1 base remained unmatched. For the CDR3, the DNA is TGCAGTGCTAGGGGACAGGGTCAAGAGACCCAGTACTTC. Translation: CSARGQGQETQYF.

The chain couples TRBV7-8 to TRBJ1-6, with TRBD1 as a possible D gene (5 bases). The CDR3 runs to 16 residues. Trimming stripped 2 bases from V and 10 bases from J, with 18 bases between. In germline, CDR1 is SGHVS, CDR2 FQNEAQ. In DNA, the CDR3 is TGTGCCAGCAGCTTAACGGGGGGTTTGGAGGAATCACCCCTCCACTTT. Protein product: CASSLTGGLEESPLHF.

The genes are TRBV10-3 and TRBJ1-5, with D unresolved. Germline values: CDR1 ENHRY, CDR2 SYGVKD. The CDR3 totals 14 residues. Trimming left V 0 bases short and J 3 bases short, with 6 bases between. CDR3 nucleotides: TGTGCCATCAGTGAGTCACAGTCCAATCAGCCCCAGCATTTT. It codes for CAISESQSNQPQHF.

This chain uses TRBV5-6 with TRBJ1-6, with D perhaps TRBD1 (5 bases). Germline V gives CDR1 SGHDT, CDR2 YYEEEE. The CDR3 loop spans 14 amino acids. With 3 bases removed from V and 9 bases from J, the gap between germline ends came to 13 bases. This chain's CDR3 is CASSSGRDFSPLHF. In DNA form, the CDR3 reads TGTGCCAGCAGCTCTGGCAGGGATTTTTCACCCCTCCACTTT.

The rearrangement uses TRBV7-9 and TRBJ2-5; D uncertain. The length of the CDR3 is 13 residues. The V and J ends lost 0 bases and 5 bases respectively, with 7 bases between them. Looked up from germline, CDR1 is SEHNR and CDR2 is FQNEAQ (reference sequence). CDR3 DNA: TGTGCCAGCAGCTTAGCGCCGACGGAGACCCAGTACTTC. It specifies CASSLAPTETQYF.

The chain has TRBV24-1 and TRBJ1-1; TRBD1 agrees at 7 bases. Germline CDR1 KGHDR, CDR2 SFDVKD. The CDR3 sequence is 15 residues long. Germline trimming cut 2 bases from V and 5 bases from J; bases unmatched to any gene: 7. Here the CDR3 reads CATSDSRGAGTEAFF. CDR3 DNA: TGTGCCACCAGTGATTCCAGGGGGGCGGGAACTGAAGCTTTCTTT.

This clonotype turned up a few times. This chain connects TRBV25-1 to TRBJ1-1; the D gene is possibly TRBD1 (5 bases). V lost 2 bases to trimming and J lost 4 bases, with 14 bases between them. The CDR3 runs 15 residues. The germline V gene has CDR1 MGHDK and CDR2 SYGVNS. CDR3 nucleotide sequence: TGTGCCAGCAGTGAAGCAGGGCCACTGGGCACTGAAGCTTTCTTT. This sequence encodes CASSEAGPLGTEAFF.

The rearrangement links TRBV10-3 to TRBJ1-6, with 8 positions matching TRBD1. The CDR3 has 14 residues. CDR1 is ENHRY, CDR2 SYGVKD, per germline. Germline trimming cut 10 bases from V and 12 bases from J; bases unmatched to any gene: 14. In DNA, the CDR3 is TGTGCCAGCAGAGTGGGACAGGCGCGAAGACCCCTCCACTTT. Amino acids: CASRVGQARRPLHF.

J is TRBJ1-3 and V is TRBV2; possibly TRBD1 for D (5 bases). Trimming removed 8 bases at V and 1 base at J, with 12 bases between. From germline, CDR1 is SNHLY and CDR2 FYNNEI. This CDR3 is 14 amino acids long. The CDR3 DNA reads as TGTGCCAGCGGGGCTTTGGCGTCTGGAAACACCATATATTTT. Protein product: CASGALASGNTIYF.

V and J are TRBV20-1 and TRBJ2-7; 7 nucleotides match TRBD2. CDR1 and CDR2 from the germline V gene are DFQATT and SNEGSKA (reference sequence). V shed 0 bases and J 5 bases; nucleotides not matched to a gene: 7. The CDR3 is made up of 14 amino acids. CDR3 residues: CSARDGASGDEQYF. The CDR3 nucleotides are TGCAGTGCTAGAGATGGGGCTAGCGGCGACGAGCAGTACTTC.

V and J are TRBV15 and TRBJ2-7, with 16 bases lining up with TRBD2. After removal of 0 bases from V and 7 bases from J, the junction contained 12 bases not matched to a gene. The germline V gene has CDR1 LNHNV and CDR2 YYDKDF (reference sequence). This CDR3 is built from 19 residues. In DNA form, the CDR3 reads TGTGCCACCAGCAGAGAGGGACTAGCGGGGGGGAATCCTACGTTTGAGCAGTACTTC. It translates to CATSREGLAGGNPTFEQYF.

The V gene is TRBV20-1, the J gene TRBJ2-3, with D tentatively TRBD2 (5 bases). V lost 3 bases to trimming and J lost 0 bases, with 10 bases between them. The CDR3 runs to 14 residues. Germline assignment: CDR1 DFQATT and CDR2 SNEGSKA (reference sequence). The CDR3 DNA sequence: TGCAGTGCTAGTGAGGCGGGTAGCACAGATACGCAGTATTTT. Protein: CSASEAGSTDTQYF.

The chain links TRBV6-5 to TRBJ1-2; 8 nucleotides match TRBD1. This CDR3 has 13 residues. Germline V gene sequence: CDR1 MNHEY, CDR2 SVGAGI. V gave up 5 bases and J gave up 6 bases; unmatched junction bases: 5. The CDR3 reads CASSDRGTNGYTF. DNA for the CDR3: TGTGCCAGCAGTGACAGGGGAACAAATGGCTACACCTTC.

This clonotype was recorded only once. The CDR3 protein is CSAGGGIFVNEQFF. As DNA, the CDR3 is TGCAGTGCGGGGGGGGGCATCTTTGTCAATGAGCAGTTCTTC. The gene calls are TRBV20-1 and TRBJ2-1, with D possibly TRBD2 on 7 matching bases. Trimming left V 6 bases short and J 6 bases short, with 18 bases between. This CDR3 region has 14 residues. Per germline, CDR1 DFQATT and CDR2 SNEGSKA (reference sequence).

The chain combines TRBV10-3 with TRBJ1-1; D may be TRBD1 (6 bases). Trimming removed 6 bases from V and 5 bases from J, with 16 bases in between. The CDR3 is 14 residues long. Germline CDR1 and CDR2: ENHRY and SYGVKD. The CDR3 coding sequence is TGTGCCATCAGGGAGGGGTTAGGGGGAACTGAAGCTTTCTTT. It specifies CAIREGLGGTEAFF.

V usage is TRBV10-1 and J usage is TRBJ1-1; TRBD1 aligns across 7 bases. Trimming at V came to 5 bases and at J to 1 base, leaving 10 bases not matched to a gene. Germline V gives CDR1 WNHNN, CDR2 SYGVQD (reference sequence). This CDR3 contains 16 residues. Here the CDR3 reads CASSYSPGQQNTEAFF. Here the CDR3 DNA reads TGCGCCAGCAGTTACTCGCCGGGACAGCAGAACACTGAAGCTTTCTTT.

In nucleotides, the CDR3 is TGCGCCAGCAGCTTGGGGGAGGCCGGCTACGAGCAGTACTTC. This gives the protein CASSLGEAGYEQYF. This sequence joins TRBV5-1 and TRBJ2-7, with D possibly matching TRBD2 (6 bases). The germline V and J ends were trimmed by 0 bases and 3 bases, with 10 bases remaining between them. The CDR3 has 14 amino acids. Germline V gene sequence: CDR1 SGHRS, CDR2 YFSETQ.

This chain links TRBV2 with TRBJ1-5; weak D call: TRBD1 (5 bases). The CDR3 covers 12 residues. V dropped 3 bases and J dropped 12 bases, with 12 bases sitting between them. Germline assignment: CDR1 SNHLY and CDR2 FYNNEI. In nucleotides, the CDR3 is TGTGCCAGCAGTGACCGGGACCGTGTCCAGCATTTT. It translates to CASSDRDRVQHF. Looking up the rest from reference TRBV2 and TRBJ1-5 gives the full variable domain: EPEVTQTPSHQVTQMGQEVILRCVPISNHLYFYWYRQILGQKVEFLVSFYNNEISEKSEIFDDQFSVERPDGSNFTLKIRSTKLEDSAMYFCASSDRDRVQHFGDGTRLSIL.

The chain links TRBV7-9 to TRBJ2-7; TRBD2 matches 7 bases. This CDR3 region has 15 residues. The germline V gene encodes CDR1 SEHNR and CDR2 FQNEAQ (reference sequence). The V gene end was trimmed by 0 bases and the J gene end by 7 bases; junction bases not matched to a gene: 9. The CDR3 loop is CASSLARGLRREQYF. The CDR3 DNA follows: TGTGCCAGCAGCTTAGCGAGGGGACTACGACGGGAGCAGTACTTC.